Below, 3 T cell receptor beta chains from the same sample are listed, as sequenced in a study of blood T cell repertoires in COVID-19. Assay used: immunoSEQ multiplex PCR; TCRdb lists only in-frame clones, some missing. The sample comprises tens of thousands of clones, roughly 80% of which are singletons, and over 15% rests with the top ten. The sequenced sample consisted of peripheral blood. Receptor source: a woman between 55 and 75 years old with acute or convalescent COVID-19.

In this sample, this clone turned up once. The V gene is TRBV19, the J gene TRBJ1-1; weak D call: TRBD1 (6 bases). Between the trimmed V and J ends, which lost 6 bases and 3 bases, there was a span of 8 bases. Germline assignment: CDR1 LNHDA and CDR2 SQIVND (reference sequence). The CDR3 is made up of 12 amino acids. The CDR3 DNA sequence: TGTGCCAGTAGCCAGGGGTACACTGAAGCTTTCTTT. Protein: CASSQGYTEAFF.

This clone was recorded once. The V and J genes are TRBV24-1 and TRBJ1-1, with D possibly matching TRBD1 (5 bases). Deletions cut 2 bases from V and 4 bases from J, with 7 bases between. Germline loops: CDR1 KGHDR, CDR2 SFDVKD. This CDR3 is built from 13 residues. Here the CDR3 DNA reads TGTGCCACCAGTGATTGGACAAGCACTGAAGCTTTCTTT. Its protein is CATSDWTSTEAFF.

This chain links TRBV10-2 with TRBJ1-5, with TRBD1 as a possible D gene (5 bases). Trimming removed 4 bases at V and 6 bases at J, with 13 bases between. CDR3 length: 14 residues. Germline CDR1 is WSHSY and CDR2 is SAAADI. CDR3 bases: TGCGCCAGCAGTGGGCGGGGGGTAGGTCAGCCCCAGCATTTT. Protein: CASSGRGVGQPQHF.